These 14 T cell receptor beta chains were all obtained from the same sample, sequenced in a study of cytomegalovirus exposure and HLA in healthy donors. Both 60 Vbeta primers and 13 Jbeta primers went into the PCR. Clones were read by immunoSEQ multiplex PCR, and TCRdb kept only the in-frame ones, dropping some. The repertoire holds approximately 120,000 clones, with 65% to 80% as singletons. Specimen: PBMCs. These receptor sequences come from a man aged 25 to 45 in good health and CMV-seronegative.

This clone was seen a single time. The V gene is TRBV28, the J gene TRBJ2-2; D may be TRBD2 (6 bases). Looked up from germline, CDR1 is MDHEN and CDR2 is SYDVKM. Between the trimmed V and J ends, which lost 7 bases and 0 bases, there was a span of 12 bases. The CDR3 consists of 15 residues. The CDR3 is CASKIGGPNTGELFF. The DNA for the CDR3 is TGTGCCAGCAAAATCGGGGGTCCGAACACCGGGGAGCTGTTTTTT.

This clone was recorded once. This chain uses TRBV7-6 with TRBJ2-5, with D possibly TRBD2 on 7 matching bases. The CDR3 length is 13 residues. V lost 3 bases and J lost 5, with 10 bases in between. Per germline, CDR1 SGHVS and CDR2 FNYEAQ. CDR3 region: CASSFRGGETQYF. The CDR3 DNA reads as TGTGCCAGCAGCTTTAGGGGGGGCGAGACCCAGTACTTC.

This clone is labeled large. The chain carries TRBV5-6 and TRBJ2-7; D may be TRBD2 (6 bases). The CDR3 loop spans 13 amino acids. V dropped 3 bases and J dropped 5 bases, with 12 bases sitting between them. The V gene's germline CDR1 is SGHDT and CDR2 YYEEEE. The CDR3 loop is CASSYRGGDEQYF. As DNA, the CDR3 is TGTGCCAGCAGCTATCGGGGAGGCGACGAGCAGTACTTC.

The J gene is TRBJ2-5, the V gene TRBV15; a possible D gene is TRBD2 (5 bases). V was trimmed by 5 bases and J by 2 bases, leaving 6 bases between them. The CDR3 spans 12 residues. Germline CDR1 reads LNHNV; CDR2 reads YYDKDF (reference sequence). CDR3 amino acids: CATSPGQETQYF. The CDR3 coding sequence is TGTGCCACCAGCCCGGGGCAAGAGACCCAGTACTTC.

The genes are TRBV7-2 and TRBJ2-7; 7 nucleotides agree with TRBD1. Trimming cost V 6 bases and J 2 bases; bases outside gene matches: 10. The V gene's germline CDR1 is SGHTA and CDR2 FQGNSA. The CDR3 has 15 amino acids. In DNA form, the CDR3 reads TGTGCCAGCAGTTTCCCGGGACAGCTACCCTACGAGCAGTACTTC. This encodes CASSFPGQLPYEQYF.

The chain recombines TRBV7-8 with TRBJ2-2; TRBD1 aligns across 7 bases. The CDR3 length is 15 residues. With 3 bases clipped from V and 5 bases from J, the junction kept 6 bases outside the gene matches. Germline V gene sequence: CDR1 SGHVS, CDR2 FQNEAQ. The CDR3, as DNA: TGTGCCAGCAGCTTGGTTACAGGGGATACCGGGGAGCTGTTTTTT. It codes for CASSLVTGDTGELFF. The complete variable domain, with remaining parts taken from reference TRBV7-8 and TRBJ2-2, reads GAGVSQSPRYKVAKRGQDVALRCDPISGHVSLFWYQQALGQGPEFLTYFQNEAQLDKSGLPSDRFFAERPEGSVSTLKIQRTQQEDSAVYLCASSLVTGDTGELFFGEGSRLTVL.

There are a few counts of this clone. The chain recombines TRBV5-1 with TRBJ1-1, with 8 bases identical to TRBD1. The CDR3 spans 15 residues. Germline CDR1 reads SGHRS; CDR2 reads YFSETQ. After removal of 4 bases from V and 3 bases from J, the junction contained 8 bases not matched to a gene. In DNA, the CDR3 is TGCGCCAGCAGCGGAAGACAGGGGTGGGACACTGAAGCTTTCTTT. Protein: CASSGRQGWDTEAFF.

As for this clone: Germline is not matched at one junction end, which may reflect a read error. V and J are TRBV4-2 and TRBJ1-1; the D is unclear. Germline V gene data show CDR1 as LGHNA and CDR2 as YNFKEQ. The CDR3 sequence is 17 residues long. This chain's CDR3 is CVSSQEEGWSRNTEAFF. The CDR3 DNA reads TGTGTCAGCAGCCAAGAAGAGGGTTGGAGCAGGAACACTGAAGCTTTCTTT.

This clone has just a few counts. The rearrangement joins TRBV9 to TRBJ2-1; unclear D gene. Trimming shortened V by 4 bases and J by 4 bases, and 12 bases separated the two germline ends. This CDR3 is 14 amino acids long. CDR1 SGDLS and CDR2 YYNGEE come from the germline V gene. This CDR3 is CASSPPPGYNEQFF. The CDR3 region has the DNA TGTGCCAGCAGCCCCCCGCCAGGTTACAATGAGCAGTTCTTC.

The genes are TRBV7-9 and TRBJ1-4, with 9 bases matching TRBD1. The CDR3 totals 15 residues. Germline CDR1 reads SEHNR; CDR2 reads FQNEAQ (reference sequence). V lost 5 bases, J lost 6 bases, and 7 bases stayed unmatched. The CDR3, as DNA: TGTGCCAGCAGCCTGGGGGGACAGGGAGATGAAAAACTGTTTTTT. Translated: CASSLGGQGDEKLFF.

The rearrangement uses TRBV7-9 and TRBJ1-5; maybe TRBD1 (6 bases). The CDR3 loop spans 16 amino acids. CDR1 and CDR2 from the germline V gene are SEHNR and FQNEAQ (reference sequence). Trimming left V 3 bases short and J 0 bases short, with 12 bases between. Written as DNA, the CDR3 is TGTGCCAGCAGCTTGATCAGGGGTGATAGCAATCAGCCCCAGCATTTT. Its protein product is CASSLIRGDSNQPQHF.

This chain uses TRBV5-4 with TRBJ1-4; D perhaps matches TRBD1 (6 bases). Trimming stripped 0 bases from V and 7 bases from J, with 10 bases between. This CDR3 has 14 amino acids. CDR1 is SGHNT and CDR2 is YYREEE in the germline V gene (reference sequence). The CDR3 region is CASSLVGGGEKLFF. The CDR3 bases are TGTGCCAGCAGCTTGGTAGGGGGGGGTGAAAAACTGTTTTTT.

The chain links TRBV28 to TRBJ1-1, with TRBD1 identical over 9 bases. V shed 6 bases, J shed 1 base, and the junction held 0 bases outside the gene matches. CDR3 length: 13 residues. Germline CDR1 is MDHEN and CDR2 is SYDVKM. The CDR3 here is CASRGQGNTEAFF. DNA of the CDR3: TGTGCCAGCAGGGGACAGGGGAACACTGAAGCTTTCTTT.

This clone was counted only a few times. The J gene is TRBJ1-1, the V gene TRBV6-5, with 7 bases lining up with TRBD1. Trimming removed 4 bases from V and 2 bases from J; junction bases left unmatched: 4. The CDR3 length is 14 residues. Germline CDR1 MNHEY, CDR2 SVGAGI. This CDR3 reads CASSWGQPNTEAFF. CDR3 DNA: TGTGCCAGCAGTTGGGGACAGCCTAACACTGAAGCTTTCTTT.